This T cell receptor (beta chain) was profiled in a study of PD-1 blockade in classical Hodgkin lymphoma. Study findings and constraints: Whoever responded completely had baseline diversity much like that seen in newly diagnosed patients. With respect to the repertoire differences, their causes, possibly disease activity or prior therapy, remain undefined. Baseline TCR diversity was reportedly lower in newly diagnosed patients than in healthy donors. It was reported as lower still in relapsed/refractory patients. CD4+ TCR diversity, unlike CD8+, rose significantly by C4D1.

Sequenced by immunoSEQ multiplex PCR; TCRdb stores in-frame clones only, minus some. The repertoire holds tens of thousands of clones, with over 70% as singletons. On this clone itself: The antigen is undetermined.

Every patient experienced relapse after autologous stem cell transplantation, and brentuximab vedotin exposure varied. This specimen consisted of peripheral blood mononuclear cells (PBMCs), obtained at baseline. The sequence came from a human donor with classical Hodgkin lymphoma.

Written as DNA, the CDR3 is TGCGCCAGCAGCCAAGCCCCATCAGGATTCTATGGCTACACCTTC. Its translation is CASSQAPSGFYGYTF. V and J are TRBV4-3 and TRBJ1-2; D ambiguous. This CDR3 has 15 amino acids. The V end was cut by 1 base, the J end by 4 bases, with 13 bases between. CDR1 is LGHNA and CDR2 is YSLEER in the germline V gene.